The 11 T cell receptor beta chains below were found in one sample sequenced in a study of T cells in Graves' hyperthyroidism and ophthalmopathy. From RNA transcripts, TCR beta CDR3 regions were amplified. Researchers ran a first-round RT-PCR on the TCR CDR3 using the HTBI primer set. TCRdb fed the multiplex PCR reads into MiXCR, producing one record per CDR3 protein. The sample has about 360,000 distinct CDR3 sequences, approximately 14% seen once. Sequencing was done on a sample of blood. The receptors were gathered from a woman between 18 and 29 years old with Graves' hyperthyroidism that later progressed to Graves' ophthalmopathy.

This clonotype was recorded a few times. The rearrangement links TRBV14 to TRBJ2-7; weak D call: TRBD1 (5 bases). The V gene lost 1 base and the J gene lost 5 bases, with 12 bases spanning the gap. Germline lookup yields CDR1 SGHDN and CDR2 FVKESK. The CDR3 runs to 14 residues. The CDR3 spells CASSQGTGPDEQYF. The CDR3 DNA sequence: TGTGCCAGCAGCCAAGGTACAGGCCCGGACGAGCAGTACTTC.

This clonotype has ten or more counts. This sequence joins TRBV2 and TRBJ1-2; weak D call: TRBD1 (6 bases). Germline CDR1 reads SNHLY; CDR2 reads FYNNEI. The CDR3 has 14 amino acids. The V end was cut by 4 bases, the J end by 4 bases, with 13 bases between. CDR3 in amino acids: CASSGYQGTYGYTF. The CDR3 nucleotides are TGTGCCAGCAGTGGGTACCAGGGGACCTATGGCTACACCTTC.

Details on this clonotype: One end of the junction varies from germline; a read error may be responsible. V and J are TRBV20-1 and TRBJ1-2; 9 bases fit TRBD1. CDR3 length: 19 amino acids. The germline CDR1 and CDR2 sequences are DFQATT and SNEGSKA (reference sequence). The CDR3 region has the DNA TGCAGTGCTAGAGATGAAGGAGGGACAGGGCCGCTGTATTACTATGGCTTCACCTTC. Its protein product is CSARDEGGTGPLYYYGFTF.

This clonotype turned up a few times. CDR3 nucleotides: TGCGCCAGCAGCCAAGAGGGCAGGGGCCACGATACTAACTATGGCTACACCTTC. Protein: CASSQEGRGHDTNYGYTF. The rearrangement links TRBV4-1 to TRBJ1-2; D may be TRBD1 (6 bases). V was shortened by 0 bases and J by 0 bases, with 17 bases between the two germline ends. This CDR3 has 18 residues. Germline-derived CDR1 and CDR2 are MGHRA and YSYEKL.

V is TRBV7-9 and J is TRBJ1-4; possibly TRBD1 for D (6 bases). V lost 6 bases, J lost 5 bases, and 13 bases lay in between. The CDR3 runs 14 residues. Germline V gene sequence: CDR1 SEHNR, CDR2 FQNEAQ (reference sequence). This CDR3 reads CASRPDRGNEKLFF. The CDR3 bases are TGTGCCAGCAGGCCGGACAGAGGGAATGAAAAACTGTTTTTT.

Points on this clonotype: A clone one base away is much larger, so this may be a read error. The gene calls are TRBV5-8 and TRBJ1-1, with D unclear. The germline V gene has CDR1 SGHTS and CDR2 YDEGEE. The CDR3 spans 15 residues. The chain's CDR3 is CTSSLEEEMNTEAFF. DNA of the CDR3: TGTACCAGCAGCTTGGAAGAGGAGATGAACACTGAAGCTTTCTTT.

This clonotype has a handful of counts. The DNA for the CDR3 is TGCAGCGTTGAGGTATGGAATGAGCAGTTCTTC. Amino acids: CSVEVWNEQFF. The chain links TRBV29-1 to TRBJ2-1; no clear D gene. The CDR3 spans 11 residues. V shed 3 bases and J shed 7 bases, with 7 bases lying between them. The germline gives CDR1 SQVTM, CDR2 ANQGSEA.

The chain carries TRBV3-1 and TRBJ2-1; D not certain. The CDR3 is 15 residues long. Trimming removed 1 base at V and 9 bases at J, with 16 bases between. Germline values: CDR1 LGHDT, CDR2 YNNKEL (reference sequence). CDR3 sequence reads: CASSQVLVGGGEQFF. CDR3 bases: TGTGCCAGCAGCCAAGTGCTAGTAGGTGGTGGTGAGCAGTTCTTC.

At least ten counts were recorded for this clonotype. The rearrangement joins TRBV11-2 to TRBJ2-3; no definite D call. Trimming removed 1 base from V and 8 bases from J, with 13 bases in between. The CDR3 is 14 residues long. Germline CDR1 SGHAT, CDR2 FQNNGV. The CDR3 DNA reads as TGTGCCAGCAGCTTAGTAGGCCCCAACCCTACGCAGTATTTT. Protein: CASSLVGPNPTQYF.

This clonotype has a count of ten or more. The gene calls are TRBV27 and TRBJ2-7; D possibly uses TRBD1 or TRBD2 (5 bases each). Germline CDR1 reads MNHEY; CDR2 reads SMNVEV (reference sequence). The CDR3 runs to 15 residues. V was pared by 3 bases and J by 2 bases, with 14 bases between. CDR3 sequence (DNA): TGTGCCAGCAGTTTCGGGGCACCCGGCGCCTACGAGCAGTACTTC. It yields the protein CASSFGAPGAYEQYF.

This chain's CDR3 is CSIYPPTSDSSYEQYF. The CDR3 bases are TGCAGTATCTATCCTCCGACTAGCGACAGCTCCTACGAGCAGTACTTC. The chain recombines TRBV20-1 with TRBJ2-7; 8 positions agree with TRBD2. CDR1 is DFQATT, CDR2 SNEGSKA, per germline (reference sequence). Germline trimming cut 8 bases from V and 0 bases from J; bases unmatched to any gene: 15. This CDR3 has 16 amino acids.